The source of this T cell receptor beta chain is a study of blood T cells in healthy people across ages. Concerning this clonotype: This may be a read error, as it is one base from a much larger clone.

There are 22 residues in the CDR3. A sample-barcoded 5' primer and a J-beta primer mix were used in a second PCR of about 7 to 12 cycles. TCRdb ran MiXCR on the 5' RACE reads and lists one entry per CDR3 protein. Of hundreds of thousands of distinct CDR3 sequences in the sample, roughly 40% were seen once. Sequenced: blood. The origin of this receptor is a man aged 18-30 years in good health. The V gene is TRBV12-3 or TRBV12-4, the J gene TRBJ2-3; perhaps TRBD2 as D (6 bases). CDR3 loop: CASSFSTRGGLADTTSTDMQYF. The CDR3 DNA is TGTGCCAGCAGTTTTTCAACCCGAGGTGGGCTAGCTGATACTACTAGCACAGATATGCAGTATTTT.